The 12 T cell receptor beta chains in this list originate from one sample, sequenced in a study of T cell responses to AZD1222 COVID-19 vaccine. Data came from immunoSEQ multiplex PCR; TCRdb stores just in-frame clones and leaves some out. The sample has tens of thousands of clones, about 88% seen once. The material was peripheral blood, obtained on day 0 of AZD1222 vaccination. The receptors originated from an adult in good health.

J is TRBJ1-5 and V is TRBV19, with 7 bases matching TRBD1. Looked up from germline, CDR1 is LNHDA and CDR2 is SQIVND (reference sequence). This CDR3 comprises 19 residues. V gave up 0 bases and J gave up 5 bases; unmatched junction bases: 16. CDR3 region: CASSIDGTAAAGGYQPQHF. The DNA of the CDR3 is TGTGCCAGTAGTATAGATGGGACAGCCGCGGCTGGGGGCTATCAGCCCCAGCATTTT.

The chain combines TRBV11-1 with TRBJ2-3; D is unclear. V was clipped by 5 bases and J by 0 bases, with 15 bases between them. Germline V CDR1 and CDR2: SGHAT, FQDESV (reference sequence). This CDR3 contains 16 residues. The CDR3 DNA follows: TGTGCCAGCAGCCACGACCGAGAAACTAGCACAGATACGCAGTATTTT. This sequence encodes CASSHDRETSTDTQYF.

This clone occurred once. The chain couples TRBV3-1 (or the pseudogene TRBV3-2) to TRBJ2-3; maybe TRBD1 (6 bases). Deletions cut 4 bases from V and 1 base from J, with 15 bases between. The CDR3 is 16 amino acids. Germline CDR1 and CDR2: LGHDT and YNNKEL (reference sequence). CDR3 amino acids: CASSPLMGARTDTQYF. For the CDR3, the DNA is TGTGCCAGCAGCCCCCTCATGGGGGCCCGCACAGATACGCAGTATTTT.

V usage is TRBV12-3 or TRBV12-4 and J usage is TRBJ2-7; 8 nucleotides line up with TRBD2. CDR3 length equals 13 residues. Unmatched junction bases numbered 9, after V lost 7 bases and J lost 7 bases. DNA of the CDR3: TGTGCCAGCACGCACGGGGGGGAGAGGGAGCAGTACTTC. Amino acids: CASTHGGEREQYF.

In this sample, this clone turned up a few times. The J gene is TRBJ2-7, the V gene TRBV7-9, with a possible D match to TRBD1 (6 bases). The CDR3 is 13 residues long. Germline-derived CDR1 and CDR2 are SEHNR and FQNEAQ (reference sequence). V was cut by 4 bases and J by 1 base, with 8 bases left in between. DNA of the CDR3: TGTGCCAGCAGCTCAGGACAGTCCTACGAGCAGTACTTC. Translation: CASSSGQSYEQYF.

V is TRBV29-1 and J is TRBJ1-2; 8 positions agree with TRBD1. The CDR3 covers 12 residues. With V trimmed by 7 bases and J by 8 bases, 9 bases remained unmatched. CDR1 SQVTM and CDR2 ANQGSEA come from the germline V gene. Written as DNA, the CDR3 is TGCAGCGCTGGCTCGACAGGGGACGGCTACACCTTC. Translated, it gives CSAGSTGDGYTF.

In this sample, this clone turned up once. This chain links TRBV2 with TRBJ1-2; D uncertain. CDR3 size: 12 residues. Deletions cut 10 bases from V and 0 bases from J, with 9 bases between. Germline CDR1 reads SNHLY; CDR2 reads FYNNEI. CDR3 DNA: TGTGCCACCGGGAGAGCTAACTATGGCTACACCTTC. Translating gives CATGRANYGYTF.

The chain recombines TRBV5-8 with TRBJ1-5; 9 bases fit TRBD1. The CDR3 runs to 15 residues. CDR1 and CDR2 from the germline V gene are SGHTS and YDEGEE. V was pared by 4 bases and J by 10 bases, with 12 bases of the junction left unmatched. CDR3 coding DNA: TGTGCCAGCAGCCCGGGGACAGGGCAATTAAATCCCCAGCATTTT. It is translated as CASSPGTGQLNPQHF.

This chain joins TRBV7-2 and TRBJ2-7, with TRBD2 as a possible D gene (6 bases). CDR1 and CDR2 from the germline V gene are SGHTA and FQGNSA. V was cut by 2 bases and J by 0 bases, with 14 bases left in between. The CDR3 is 16 residues long. The CDR3: CASSLIGRDTSYEQYF. In DNA form, the CDR3 reads TGTGCCAGCAGCTTAATAGGGCGGGATACCTCCTACGAGCAGTACTTC.

The chain has TRBV10-3 and TRBJ1-2, with D possibly TRBD1 on 6 matching bases. V was pared by 4 bases and J by 6 bases, with 15 bases between. Germline V gives CDR1 ENHRY, CDR2 SYGVKD. The CDR3 totals 14 residues. The DNA of the CDR3 is TGTGCCATCAGTGCTCAAGGGGGGCGGAATGGCTACACCTTC. Translating it yields CAISAQGGRNGYTF.

The CDR3 region has the DNA TGTGCCAGCAGTCGGGGTATCTCTGGGGCCAACGTCCTGACTTTC. Protein: CASSRGISGANVLTF. The genes are TRBV2 and TRBJ2-6, with a possible D match to TRBD2 (5 bases). Per the germline V gene, CDR1 is SNHLY and CDR2 is FYNNEI. This CDR3 has 15 residues. The V end lost 5 bases, the J end lost 0 bases, and 8 bases lay between the germline ends.

Concerning this clone itself: The same CDR3 also results from other DNA sequences found in this sample. The chain recombines TRBV3-1 (or the pseudogene TRBV3-2) with TRBJ2-7; D call uncertain. CDR1 LGHDT and CDR2 YNNKEL come from the germline V gene (reference sequence). There are 13 residues in the CDR3. V lost 0 bases and J 3 bases, leaving 6 bases between the germline ends. The CDR3 is CASSQEGVYEQYF. The CDR3 bases are TGTGCCAGCAGCCAAGAAGGCGTCTACGAGCAGTACTTC.